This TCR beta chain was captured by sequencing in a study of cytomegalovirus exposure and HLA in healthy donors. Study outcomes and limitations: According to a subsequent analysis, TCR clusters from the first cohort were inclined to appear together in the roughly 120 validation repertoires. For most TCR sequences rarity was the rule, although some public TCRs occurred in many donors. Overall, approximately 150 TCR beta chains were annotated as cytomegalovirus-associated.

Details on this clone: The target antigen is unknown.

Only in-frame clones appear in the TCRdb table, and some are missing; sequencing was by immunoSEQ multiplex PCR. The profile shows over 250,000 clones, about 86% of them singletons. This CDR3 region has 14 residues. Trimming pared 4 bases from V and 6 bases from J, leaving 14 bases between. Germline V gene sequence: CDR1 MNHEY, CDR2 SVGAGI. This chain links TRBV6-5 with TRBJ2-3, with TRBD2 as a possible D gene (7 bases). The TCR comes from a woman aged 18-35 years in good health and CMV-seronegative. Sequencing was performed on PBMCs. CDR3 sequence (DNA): TGTGCCAGCAGTTTCGGCGGGGGCGCCGATACGCAGTATTTT. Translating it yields CASSFGGGADTQYF.